The 23 T cell receptor beta chains below come from one sample, sequenced in a study of T cells in Graves' hyperthyroidism and ophthalmopathy. Researchers amplified the TCR beta CDR3 regions from RNA transcripts. The study used the HTBI primer set for a first-round RT-PCR of the TCR CDR3. TCRdb re-called the multiplex PCR reads through MiXCR, storing one row per CDR3 protein. This table has hundreds of thousands of distinct CDR3 sequences, approximately 14% appearing once. Specimen: blood. The receptors were gathered from a woman in her 40s with Graves' ophthalmopathy.

This clonotype was picked up many times. The gene calls are TRBV2 and TRBJ1-1; D is perhaps TRBD1 (6 bases). Trimming shortened V by 8 bases and J by 1 base, and 8 bases separated the two germline ends. The CDR3 has 12 residues. The germline V gene has CDR1 SNHLY and CDR2 FYNNEI. The CDR3 sequence is CASGQSNTEAFF. In nucleotides, the CDR3 is TGTGCCAGCGGACAGTCGAACACTGAAGCTTTCTTT. The full variable domain, with the rest looked up from reference TRBV2 and TRBJ1-1, is EPEVTQTPSHQVTQMGQEVILRCVPISNHLYFYWYRQILGQKVEFLVSFYNNEISEKSEIFDDQFSVERPDGSNFTLKIRSTKLEDSAMYFCASGQSNTEAFFGQGTRLTVV.

The chain employs TRBV6-1 and TRBJ1-2, with D possibly matching TRBD1 (5 bases). Trimming removed 10 bases from V and 0 bases from J, with 12 bases in between. The CDR3 has 13 residues. From germline, CDR1 is MNHNS and CDR2 SASEGT. The CDR3 coding sequence is TGTGCCATATACAGGACATCTAACTATGGCTACACCTTC. Its protein product is CAIYRTSNYGYTF.

The chain recombines TRBV2 with TRBJ1-4, with TRBD1 as a possible D gene (5 bases). V dropped 1 base and J dropped 7 bases, with 16 bases sitting between them. CDR3 length: 16 residues. Germline V CDR1 and CDR2: SNHLY, FYNNEI. In DNA form, the CDR3 reads TGTGCCAGCAGTGAAGGGGGGTCCCCGAGGGGTGAAAAACTGTTTTTT. The encoded protein is CASSEGGSPRGEKLFF.

The V call is TRBV10-3, the J call TRBJ2-7; perhaps TRBD2 as D (5 bases). From germline, CDR1 is ENHRY and CDR2 SYGVKD. The CDR3 is 13 amino acids. Trimming stripped 4 bases from V and 3 bases from J, with 10 bases between. The DNA for the CDR3 is TGTGCCATCAGTGTCTCGACTAACTACGAGCAGTACTTC. It codes for CAISVSTNYEQYF.

In its sample, this clonotype was seen many times. The V and J genes are TRBV19 and TRBJ1-5; 7 bases are shared with TRBD1. CDR1 is LNHDA and CDR2 is SQIVND in the germline V gene (reference sequence). With 9 bases clipped from V and 0 bases from J, the junction kept 14 bases outside the gene matches. The CDR3 runs 17 residues. Here the CDR3 reads CASQSTGTVYSNQPQHF. DNA for the CDR3: TGTGCCAGCCAATCAACCGGGACAGTCTATAGCAATCAGCCCCAGCATTTT.

This clonotype has ten or more counts. The chain recombines TRBV6-2 or TRBV6-3 with TRBJ2-7, with TRBD1 identical over 9 bases. J lost 7 bases, V lost 6 bases, and 10 bases had no gene match. The CDR3 runs to 14 residues. CDR1 and CDR2 (germline): MNHEY, SVGEGT. The CDR3 loop is CASRGTGRSGEQYF. The CDR3 region has the DNA TGTGCCAGCAGAGGGACAGGGAGGTCGGGTGAGCAGTACTTC.

The rearrangement uses TRBV18 and TRBJ2-3; D is uncertain. V was clipped by 6 bases and J by 2 bases, with 15 bases between them. The CDR3 spans 15 residues. CDR1 is KGHSH, CDR2 LQKENI, per germline. The CDR3 is CASSPVPLSTDTQYF. The CDR3 DNA sequence: TGTGCCAGCTCGCCCGTTCCTCTTTCCACAGATACGCAGTATTTT.

This clonotype was seen many times. The J gene is TRBJ2-7, the V gene TRBV6-2 or TRBV6-3, with TRBD1 matching over 8 bases. Germline trimming cut 2 bases from V and 4 bases from J; bases unmatched to any gene: 4. The CDR3 has 14 amino acids. CDR1 is MNHEY, CDR2 SVGEGT, per germline. CDR3 sequence: CASSYQGANYEQYF. DNA for the CDR3: TGTGCCAGCAGTTACCAGGGGGCCAATTACGAGCAGTACTTC.

This clonotype was counted many times. The CDR3 sequence is CASSLGTGANEQYF. For the CDR3, the DNA is TGTGCCAGCAGTTTAGGGACTGGAGCCAACGAGCAGTACTTC. The chain has TRBV12-3 or TRBV12-4 and TRBJ2-7; possible D gene TRBD2, 5 bases. The CDR3 is made up of 14 amino acids. V was cut by 1 base and J by 5 bases, with 12 bases left in between.

This rearrangement joins TRBV24-1 to TRBJ2-5; D unresolved. CDR1 is KGHDR, CDR2 SFDVKD, per germline. Trimming removed 7 bases at V and 7 bases at J, with 12 bases between. This CDR3 has 12 residues. The CDR3 DNA follows: TGTGCCACCAGCCGGTACGGCGGGACCCAGTACTTC. Residues: CATSRYGGTQYF.

In its sample, this clonotype was seen many times. The chain combines TRBV6-1 with TRBJ2-5; 11 nucleotides align to TRBD2. The length of the CDR3 is 17 residues. Germline lookup yields CDR1 MNHNS and CDR2 SASEGT. J lost 4 bases, V lost 2 bases, and 9 bases had no gene match. DNA of the CDR3: TGTGCCAGCAGTGAACAGCTAGCGGGAGGTTTGCGAGAGACCCAGTACTTC. This sequence encodes CASSEQLAGGLRETQYF.

The chain recombines TRBV20-1 with TRBJ1-2; a weak D match, TRBD1 (5 bases). From germline, CDR1 is DFQATT and CDR2 SNEGSKA (reference sequence). The ends were cut back, 3 bases at V and 4 bases at J, with 9 bases in the middle. The CDR3 runs to 12 residues. CDR3 coding DNA: TGCAGTGCTAGTTTTGGGGGCTATGGCTACACCTTC. Its translation is CSASFGGYGYTF.

This clonotype was recorded many times. The rearrangement joins TRBV6-1 to TRBJ2-7, with 10 bases matching TRBD2. Germline CDR1 reads MNHNS; CDR2 reads SASEGT. The CDR3 length is 13 residues. V trimming: 6 bases; J trimming: 5 bases; junction bases outside the gene matches: 4. Here the CDR3 DNA reads TGTGCCAGCAGGGGACTAGCGCGCGACGAGCAGTACTTC. It specifies CASRGLARDEQYF.

The sample holds many counts of this clonotype. The V gene is TRBV6-2 or TRBV6-3, the J gene TRBJ2-7; possible D gene TRBD1, 7 bases. CDR1 is MNHEY and CDR2 is SVGEGT in the germline V gene. The CDR3 totals 13 residues. Trimming shortened V by 8 bases and J by 2 bases, and 13 bases separated the two germline ends. The CDR3 sequence is CASSAGGPYEQYF. In nucleotides, the CDR3 is TGTGCCAGCTCGGCAGGGGGGCCCTACGAGCAGTACTTC.

The chain couples TRBV28 to TRBJ2-7, with a tentative D call TRBD2 (7 bases). The CDR3 loop spans 20 amino acids. Germline V gene lookup returns CDR1 MDHEN and CDR2 SYDVKM. V gave up 4 bases and J gave up 0 bases, with 28 bases separating them. Written as DNA, the CDR3 is TGTGCCAGCAGTTCCCGGAGGGGGGGGTCACGCCTTACCTCCTCCTACGAGCAGTACTTC. It specifies CASSSRRGGSRLTSSYEQYF.

This clonotype was observed many times. The V gene is TRBV20-1, the J gene TRBJ2-7; 9 bases agree with TRBD2. J gave up 1 base and V 5 bases, and 6 bases lay outside the gene matches. Germline CDR1 DFQATT, CDR2 SNEGSKA (reference sequence). The CDR3 spans 14 residues. The CDR3 DNA follows: TGCAGTGCTGGTAGCGGGAGTAATTCCTACGAGCAGTACTTC. Amino acids: CSAGSGSNSYEQYF.

This clonotype was picked up a small number of times. The chain couples TRBV7-8 to TRBJ2-7; possibly TRBD2 for D (6 bases). Per germline, CDR1 SGHVS and CDR2 FQNEAQ. There are 14 residues in the CDR3. V was shortened by 5 bases and J by 2 bases, with 13 bases between the two germline ends. The CDR3, as DNA: TGTGCCAGCAGCCGACGCGGGATGGCCTACGAGCAGTACTTC. This gives the protein CASSRRGMAYEQYF.

This clonotype was seen only a few times. The chain uses TRBV29-1 and TRBJ2-3; tentative D call: TRBD2 (5 bases). The CDR3 has 15 amino acids. Germline V gene sequence: CDR1 SQVTM, CDR2 ANQGSEA. V lost 7 bases to trimming and J lost 4 bases, with 21 bases between them. The chain's CDR3 is CSGKRWEIGPDTQYF. For the CDR3, the DNA is TGCAGCGGCAAGAGGTGGGAGATCGGCCCAGATACGCAGTATTTT.

At least ten counts were recorded for this clonotype. The chain carries TRBV4-2 and TRBJ1-1; D remains ambiguous. The CDR3 runs to 14 residues. Germline CDR1 reads LGHNA; CDR2 reads YNFKEQ. The V gene lost 0 bases and the J gene lost 6 bases, with 11 bases spanning the gap. In nucleotides, the CDR3 is TGTGCCAGCAGCCAAGAGTCCCAGTCGCCTGAAGCTTTCTTT. As protein: CASSQESQSPEAFF.

The V gene is TRBV20-1, the J gene TRBJ2-5, with D tentatively TRBD1 or TRBD2 (5 bases each). The CDR3 contains 15 residues. Between the trimmed V and J ends, which lost 5 bases and 5 bases, there was a span of 21 bases. The germline V gene encodes CDR1 DFQATT and CDR2 SNEGSKA (reference sequence). CDR3 region: CSAADRDGTGETQYF. DNA of the CDR3: TGCAGTGCTGCTGACCGGGACGGGACGGGGGAGACCCAGTACTTC.

In this sample, this clonotype turned up many times. The chain recombines TRBV6-5 with TRBJ2-7; TRBD1 agrees at 8 bases. This CDR3 spans 13 amino acids. CDR1 MNHEY and CDR2 SVGAGI come from the germline V gene. V was clipped by 10 bases and J by 1 base; unmatched bases: 6. In nucleotides, the CDR3 is TGTGCCACCGAGGACAGGGTGTCCTACGAGCAGTACTTC. It codes for CATEDRVSYEQYF.

Many counts were recorded for this clonotype. The rearrangement links TRBV12-3 or TRBV12-4 to TRBJ1-5; D is ambiguous. Trimming shortened V by 3 bases and J by 4 bases, and 10 bases separated the two germline ends. This CDR3 region has 14 residues. The CDR3 reads CASSFGRMNQPQHF. The CDR3 DNA is TGTGCCAGCAGTTTCGGCAGAATGAATCAGCCCCAGCATTTT.

This clonotype was seen ten or more times. The J gene is TRBJ2-2, the V gene TRBV15; 9 bases line up with TRBD2. CDR3 length equals 16 residues. J was trimmed by 5 bases and V by 0 bases; bases with no gene match: 4. The V gene's germline CDR1 is LNHNV and CDR2 YYDKDF (reference sequence). The CDR3 nucleotides read TGTGCCACCAGCAGAGATCTTGCGGGAGGGACCGGGGAGCTGTTTTTT. Translation: CATSRDLAGGTGELFF.